What follows describes a single T cell receptor beta chain. There is no known antigen for this receptor. No much larger clone exists at a distance of one base, and base qualities are not known. This sample stems from a study of response to subunit inactivated influenza vaccine (dated by TCRdb to the late 2010s). The study in broad terms: To follow how T cells responded to a trivalent subunit inactivated influenza vaccine, the researchers relied on deep quantitative profiling of the T cell receptor repertoire.

Points the paper makes about the study in general: The authors suggested that each seasonal influenza vaccination may recruit only a limited number of new T cells.

Trimming takes 8 bases from V and 0 bases from J, and the germline ends sit 17 bases apart. The CDR3 measures 17 amino acids from cysteine to phenylalanine. Kept here is only the CDR3 DNA, which spans 51 bases and is read in frame from base 1. Looking up the germline V gene yields CDR1 KGHSH and CDR2 LQKENI. Preparation of the library involved RT-PCR. TCRdb names Illumina HiSeq 2500 as the instrument used. Using fastp at Q25 and MiXCR, TCRdb reprocessed the public reads and kept productive beta chains. Rows matching on CDR3 protein sequence are summarized as one entry with the most common DNA and genes. This sample comprises just over 300,000 distinct CDR3 sequences, 20% to 25% of them detected only once. Roughly a tenth of the sample is held by the ten biggest clonotypes.

The sequence is built from TRBV18 and TRBJ2-6; TRBD1 is perhaps the D gene, given 6 matching bases. This sequence was found in a man between 50 and 70 years old who received an inactivated influenza vaccine. Donor details come from another sample of the same person, matched by shared clones. Sequences were derived from PBMCs from blood, sampled about 19 months after vaccination. The DNA sequence is as follows: TGTGCCAGCGCAAACAGGGCTCCCGGCTCTGGGGCCAACGTCCTGACTTTC. The translation is CASANRAPGSGANVLTF.